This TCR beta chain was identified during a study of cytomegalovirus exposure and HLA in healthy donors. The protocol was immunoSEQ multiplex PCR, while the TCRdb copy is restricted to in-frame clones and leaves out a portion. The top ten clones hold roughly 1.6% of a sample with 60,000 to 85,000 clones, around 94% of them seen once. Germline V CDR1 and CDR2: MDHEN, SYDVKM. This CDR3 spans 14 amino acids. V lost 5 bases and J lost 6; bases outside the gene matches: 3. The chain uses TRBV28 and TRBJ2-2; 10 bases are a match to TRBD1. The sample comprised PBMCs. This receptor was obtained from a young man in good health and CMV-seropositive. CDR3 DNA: TGTGCCAGCAGTCACGACAGGGGGCCCGGGGAGCTGTTTTTT. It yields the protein CASSHDRGPGELFF.